This T cell receptor beta chain was sequenced in a study of blood T cells in healthy people across ages. No fewer than 5.5 micrograms of total RNA were isolated from every sample. The length of the CDR3 is 12 residues. Trimming took off 3 bases at V and 3 bases at J, with 5 bases between the two ends. Primers used in a second PCR of roughly 7 to 11 cycles were a sample-barcoded 5' primer and a J-beta primer mix. TCRdb processed the 5' RACE reads anew with MiXCR; each CDR3 protein has one entry. The data hold fewer than 600,000 distinct CDR3 sequences, with about 27% observed a single time. A further study also used this sample, focusing on T cells of mothers and their children. That paper notes: Samples were obtained from a few healthy Caucasian mothers and their six children. Pairs that are related and pairs that are unrelated have TCR recombination output shaped similarly by thymic selection.

This TCR derives from a boy aged 2 to 10 in good health. This chain connects TRBV12-3 or TRBV12-4 to TRBJ1-2; D not resolved. Specimen: blood. The chain's CDR3 is CASSFLYYGYTF. CDR3 nucleotides: TGTGCCAGCAGTTTTCTTTACTATGGCTACACCTTC.